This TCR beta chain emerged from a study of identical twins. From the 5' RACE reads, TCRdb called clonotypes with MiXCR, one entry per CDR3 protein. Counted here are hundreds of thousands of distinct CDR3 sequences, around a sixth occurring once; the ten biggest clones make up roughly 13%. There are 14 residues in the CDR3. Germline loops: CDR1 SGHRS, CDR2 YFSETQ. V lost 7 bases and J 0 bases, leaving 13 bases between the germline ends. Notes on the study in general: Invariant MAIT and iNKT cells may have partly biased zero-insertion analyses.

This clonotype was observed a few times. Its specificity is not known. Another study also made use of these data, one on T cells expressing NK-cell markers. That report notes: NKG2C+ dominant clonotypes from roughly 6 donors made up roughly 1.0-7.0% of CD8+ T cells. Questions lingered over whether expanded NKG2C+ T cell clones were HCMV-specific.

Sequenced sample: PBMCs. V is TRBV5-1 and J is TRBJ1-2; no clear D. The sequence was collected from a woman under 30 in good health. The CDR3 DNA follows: TGCGCCAGCTCGGGAACCCCTTCTAACTATGGCTACACCTTC. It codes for CASSGTPSNYGYTF.